Given below is one T cell receptor beta chain in context. What it binds is unknown. Sequencing libraries made from TCR beta cDNA carried unique molecular identifiers. TCRdb re-derived calls from the PCR reads in MiXCR, one entry per CDR3 protein. The sample has about half a million distinct CDR3 sequences, 34% seen once. The data stem from a study of post-analysis software for immune sequencing data. Study observations and caveats: Controls had lower frequencies than patients of roughly five TRBV segments, which included TRBV5-6, TRBV5-1 and TRBV20-1.

V lost 7 bases and J lost 4; bases outside the gene matches: 9. This CDR3 is built from 15 residues. V usage is TRBV12-3 or TRBV12-4 and J usage is TRBJ1-5; 8 bases are shared with TRBD1. This receptor was obtained from a girl younger than 18 with multiple sclerosis. Sequencing was performed on blood. The CDR3 sequence: CASTVRTGLNQPQHF. The CDR3 nucleotides are TGTGCCAGCACCGTCAGGACAGGGCTAAATCAGCCCCAGCATTTT.